This T cell receptor beta chain was sequenced for a study of T cell responses to AZD1222 COVID-19 vaccine. Across the study: Samples with a second dose at about 4 or about 12 weeks were pooled together. Findings and caveats of the study: A mostly white British donor set with more females was recruited, and clonal diversity was possibly underestimated. Vaccine-associated CD4 TCRs spanned spike, dominant at 160-218 and 743-854.

Repertoires were generated with immunoSEQ multiplex PCR, while TCRdb's copy carries only in-frame clones and drops some. The sample holds over 85,000 clones, 92% seen once. Worth noting for this clone: What it recognizes is unknown.

This CDR3 region has 15 residues. CDR1 is MDHEN and CDR2 is SYDVKM in the germline V gene. V lost 8 bases to trimming and J lost 1 base, with 15 bases between them. The chain combines TRBV28 with TRBJ1-5; a weak D match, TRBD1 (5 bases). Here the sequenced sample was peripheral blood, taken on day 0 of AZD1222 vaccination. This receptor was taken from an adult in good health. The CDR3 loop is CASQLSGGSNQPQHF. The CDR3 nucleotides read TGTGCCAGCCAGTTAAGCGGGGGGAGCAATCAGCCCCAGCATTTT. Combining the CDR3 with reference TRBV28 and TRBJ1-5 gives the whole variable domain DVKVTQSSRYLVKRTGEKVFLECVQDMDHENMFWYRQDPGLGLRLIYFSYDVKMKEKGDIPEGYSVSREKKERFSLILESASTNQTSMYLCASQLSGGSNQPQHFGDGTRLSIL.